Listed here are 24 T cell receptor beta chains from one sample, sequenced in a study of regulatory T cells in long-lasting Graves disease. This sample's time point: newly diagnosed GD, antithyroid drugs for less than 3 months. Construction of the TCR library relied on RNA isolated from PBMCs. Arm-PCR of CDR3 regions and iRepertoire HTBI primers were the basis on which TCR beta libraries were built. TCRdb reprocessed the multiplex PCR reads via MiXCR and lists one record per CDR3 protein. This sample has a few hundred thousand distinct CDR3 sequences, with 20% found just once. This specimen was peripheral blood mononuclear cells (PBMCs), taken at new diagnosis, from a patient treated with antithyroid drugs. These receptors were collected from a female donor with Graves disease.

This clonotype occurred a few times. The chain links TRBV6-8 to TRBJ1-5; D unclear. Germline V gene lookup returns CDR1 MNHGY and CDR2 SAAAGT. This CDR3 has 17 amino acids. Trimming removed 0 bases from V and 0 bases from J, with 12 bases in between. For the CDR3, the DNA is TGTGCCAGCAGTTACTCGACCCCGCTTTCTAGCAATCAGCCCCAGCATTTT. It codes for CASSYSTPLSSNQPQHF.

This clonotype was seen at least ten times. Written as DNA, the CDR3 is TGTGCCAGCAATTTCGGGACTAGCGGGCAAGATACGCAGTATTTT. Encoded protein: CASNFGTSGQDTQYF. J is TRBJ2-3 and V is TRBV7-2; 12 bases agree with TRBD2. Germline lookup yields CDR1 SGHTA and CDR2 FQGNSA. The CDR3 covers 15 residues. The V and J ends lost 7 bases and 5 bases, in that order; junction bases with no gene match: 7.

This clonotype was detected many times. The gene calls are TRBV24-1 and TRBJ2-5; 8 nucleotides agree with TRBD1. The CDR3 is made up of 15 amino acids. Unmatched junction bases numbered 7, after V lost 3 bases and J lost 5 bases. Germline lookup yields CDR1 KGHDR and CDR2 SFDVKD. The CDR3 sequence: CATSDPRGLSETQYF. CDR3 DNA sequence: TGTGCCACCAGTGATCCCAGGGGGCTTTCGGAGACCCAGTACTTC.

Note on this clonotype: The germline gene is not matched at one end of the junction; a read error may be the cause. The rearrangement links TRBV2 to TRBJ2-4; 8 positions agree with TRBD2. Per the germline V gene, CDR1 is SNHLY and CDR2 is FYNNEI. CDR3 length equals 14 residues. The CDR3 DNA is TGTGCCAGCAGTGCACTTAGCGGGAAGGGGACCCAGCTCTTC. Its protein product is CASSALSGKGTQLF.

The table lists this clonotype with many counts. This sequence joins TRBV5-6 and TRBJ1-5; 10 bases are shared with TRBD1. Germline V gives CDR1 SGHDT, CDR2 YYEEEE. This CDR3 contains 18 residues. Unmatched junction bases numbered 6, after V lost 0 bases and J lost 0 bases. CDR3 nucleotide sequence: TGTGCCAGCAGCTTGGCTGGACAGGGGGTATATAGCAATCAGCCCCAGCATTTT. Amino acids: CASSLAGQGVYSNQPQHF.

This clonotype was counted many times. The chain carries TRBV6-1 and TRBJ1-5; D perhaps matches TRBD1 (6 bases). V lost 6 bases and J lost 1, with 13 bases in between. Germline V lookup: CDR1 MNHNS, CDR2 SASEGT. The CDR3 covers 15 residues. The CDR3 loop is CASRSTGRSNQPQHF. CDR3 DNA: TGTGCCAGCAGATCAACAGGGAGGAGCAATCAGCCCCAGCATTTT.

This clonotype appeared many times. V and J are TRBV2 and TRBJ2-5; D call uncertain. Germline assignment: CDR1 SNHLY and CDR2 FYNNEI. Trimming took 7 bases from V and 5 from J, leaving 11 bases between them. The CDR3 consists of 12 residues. DNA for the CDR3: TGTGCCAGCAAAAATTACGGCGAGACCCAGTACTTC. It translates to CASKNYGETQYF.

The V gene is TRBV9, the J gene TRBJ1-2; tentatively, D is TRBD1 (5 bases). V shed 5 bases and J shed 3 bases, with 14 bases lying between them. The CDR3 is made up of 14 amino acids. The germline CDR1 and CDR2 sequences are SGDLS and YYNGEE. This chain's CDR3 is CASSDLGRDYGYTF. The CDR3 DNA reads as TGTGCCAGCAGTGACTTAGGCAGGGACTATGGCTACACCTTC.

This clonotype has ten or more counts. The chain joins TRBV28 to TRBJ1-6, with D hard to call. The V end was cut by 1 base, the J end by 8 bases, with 9 bases between. There are 14 residues in the CDR3. Germline V gives CDR1 MDHEN, CDR2 SYDVKM. CDR3: CASSLFGGYSPLHF. DNA of the CDR3: TGTGCCAGCAGTTTATTCGGCGGTTATTCACCCCTCCACTTT.

The gene calls are TRBV28 and TRBJ1-2; weak D call: TRBD1 (5 bases). The CDR3 has 14 amino acids. Trimming took off 6 bases at V and 3 bases at J, with 14 bases between the two ends. Germline CDR1 reads MDHEN; CDR2 reads SYDVKM. The CDR3 spells CASSFALGDYGYTF. The CDR3 bases are TGTGCCAGCAGCTTTGCGTTGGGGGACTATGGCTACACCTTC.

This clonotype was observed a few times. V is TRBV5-8 and J is TRBJ2-5, with D perhaps matching TRBD2 (7 bases). V lost 3 bases and J 3 bases, leaving 15 bases between the germline ends. CDR3 length equals 15 residues. Germline assignment: CDR1 SGHTS and CDR2 YDEGEE. This CDR3 is CASSSRDYREETQYF. The CDR3 bases are TGTGCCAGCAGCTCCCGGGACTACAGGGAAGAGACCCAGTACTTC. Combining the CDR3 with reference TRBV5-8 and TRBJ2-5 gives the whole variable domain EAGVTQSPTHLIKTRGQQATLRCSPISGHTSVYWYQQALGLGLQFLLWYDEGEERNRGNFPPRFSGRQFPNYSSELNVNALELEDSALYLCASSSRDYREETQYFGPGTRLLVL.

This clonotype has a count of ten or more. The V gene is TRBV2, the J gene TRBJ2-2; perhaps TRBD2 as D (6 bases). This CDR3 is 16 amino acids long. Germline values: CDR1 SNHLY, CDR2 FYNNEI. V dropped 3 bases and J dropped 1 base, with 12 bases sitting between them. The CDR3 sequence: CASSDGGEVNTGELFF. The CDR3, as DNA: TGTGCCAGCAGTGATGGCGGGGAGGTGAACACCGGGGAGCTGTTTTTT.

This clonotype was observed a single time. The genes are TRBV20-1 and TRBJ1-5; 7 nucleotides agree with TRBD1. V shed 4 bases, J shed 7 bases, and the junction held 10 bases outside the gene matches. This CDR3 contains 14 residues. Per germline, CDR1 DFQATT and CDR2 SNEGSKA (reference sequence). The CDR3 region has the DNA TGCAGTGCTACTGACAGGGTGAAGAGGCAGCCCCAGCATTTT. Amino acids: CSATDRVKRQPQHF.

Notes on this clonotype: A far bigger clonotype differs at one base, so this is likely a read error. The chain joins TRBV3-2 to TRBJ2-1; TRBD2, the table's D call, was not compared with the DNA. TRBV3-2 corresponds to a pseudogene. The CDR3 is 16 residues long. CDR3 protein: CASSQPRGRWGNEQLF. CDR3 DNA: TGTGCCAGCAGCCAACCGCGCGGGAGATGGGGCAATGAGCAGCTCTTC.

This clonotype was found many times. The rearrangement joins TRBV6-2 or TRBV6-3 to TRBJ1-1; D is unresolved. There are 15 residues in the CDR3. Trimming left V 0 bases short and J 4 bases short, with 12 bases between. Germline CDR1 reads MNHEY; CDR2 reads SVGEGT. CDR3 DNA sequence: TGTGCCAGCAGTTACTCGAGAGGGTTCGGCACTGAAGCTTTCTTT. Protein sequence: CASSYSRGFGTEAFF.

At least ten counts were recorded for this clonotype. The chain combines TRBV4-1 with TRBJ2-7; TRBD1 matches at 8 bases. The CDR3 runs 15 residues. Losses at the gene ends were 2 bases for V and 3 bases for J; bases not matched to a gene: 6. CDR1 MGHRA and CDR2 YSYEKL come from the germline V gene. CDR3 DNA: TGCGCCAGCAGCCAACCTCGGACAGGGCGCTACGAGCAGTACTTC. Translation gives CASSQPRTGRYEQYF.

This clonotype was detected many times. The chain employs TRBV20-1 and TRBJ2-7, with D hard to call. Trimming shortened V by 3 bases and J by 6 bases, and 9 bases separated the two germline ends. CDR1 is DFQATT, CDR2 SNEGSKA, per germline (reference sequence). CDR3 length equals 11 residues. CDR3 residues: CSASKSGEQYF. CDR3 nucleotides: TGCAGTGCTAGCAAATCGGGCGAGCAGTACTTC.

The chain couples TRBV20-1 to TRBJ2-1, with 9 nucleotides matching TRBD2. The germline V gene encodes CDR1 DFQATT and CDR2 SNEGSKA (reference sequence). The CDR3 is 14 amino acids. V was clipped by 5 bases and J by 1 base; unmatched bases: 3. The DNA of the CDR3 is TGCAGTGCTGCACTAGCGGGTTCCTACAATGAGCAGTTCTTC. Translation gives CSAALAGSYNEQFF.

The chain combines TRBV20-1 with TRBJ2-2; 9 positions agree with TRBD2. V shed 0 bases, J shed 0 bases, and the junction held 5 bases outside the gene matches. This CDR3 is 17 amino acids long. Germline V gene data show CDR1 as DFQATT and CDR2 as SNEGSKA (reference sequence). Here the CDR3 DNA reads TGCAGTGCTAGAGATTATGGCGGGAGGGCGAACACCGGGGAGCTGTTTTTT. This codes for CSARDYGGRANTGELFF.

This clonotype was observed many times. This chain links TRBV4-2 with TRBJ2-5; weak D call: TRBD2 (7 bases). Germline V gives CDR1 LGHNA, CDR2 YNFKEQ. This CDR3 has 17 residues. V lost 0 bases and J lost 5, with 19 bases in between. The CDR3 is CASSQDSAGATGETQYF. The CDR3 region has the DNA TGTGCCAGCAGCCAAGATTCCGCGGGGGCCACGGGGGAGACCCAGTACTTC.

In its sample, this clonotype was seen many times. The chain recombines TRBV20-1 with TRBJ2-3; possible D gene TRBD2, 5 bases. Per germline, CDR1 DFQATT and CDR2 SNEGSKA (reference sequence). V shed 4 bases and J shed 0 bases, with 14 bases lying between them. The CDR3 has 15 residues. CDR3 in amino acids: CSAISSGVSTDTQYF. CDR3 DNA: TGCAGTGCTATCTCCAGCGGAGTAAGCACAGATACGCAGTATTTT.

This clonotype was seen at least ten times. This chain connects TRBV29-1 to TRBJ2-1; 7 nucleotides match TRBD2. Germline values: CDR1 SQVTM, CDR2 ANQGSEA. The ends lost 2 bases at V and 6 bases at J; junction bases unmatched: 4. CDR3 size: 13 residues. Here the CDR3 reads CSVERDYFNEQFF. In nucleotides, the CDR3 is TGCAGCGTTGAAAGGGACTATTTCAATGAGCAGTTCTTC.

The chain has TRBV19 and TRBJ1-5; possible D gene TRBD1, 5 bases. Germline CDR1 LNHDA, CDR2 SQIVND (reference sequence). The CDR3 covers 13 residues. Trimming cost V 5 bases and J 5 bases, with 10 bases left between them. CDR3 nucleotides: TGTGCCAGTAGTGGGCAGGGATATCAGCCCCAGCATTTT. As protein: CASSGQGYQPQHF. The full variable domain, with the rest looked up from reference TRBV19 and TRBJ1-5, is DGGITQSPKYLFRKEGQNVTLSCEQNLNHDAMYWYRQDPGQGLRLIYYSQIVNDFQKGDIAEGYSVSREKKESFPLTVTSAQKNPTAFYLCASSGQGYQPQHFGDGTRLSIL.

Ten or more counts support this clonotype. This chain connects TRBV7-9 to TRBJ2-1; D is perhaps TRBD2 (6 bases). CDR3 length equals 12 residues. Germline V CDR1 and CDR2: SEHNR, FQNEAQ (reference sequence). Trimming removed 6 bases at V and 8 bases at J, with 11 bases between. CDR3 DNA sequence: TGTGCCAGCAGACCAGGACTACATGAGCAGTTCTTC. Translation: CASRPGLHEQFF.